The rows below give T cell receptor beta chains drawn from one sample of a study of CD8+CD57+ T cells in acquired aplastic anemia. MiXCR was run by TCRdb on the reads, yielding one entry per CDR3 protein. The table has under 350,000 distinct CDR3 sequences, 56% seen once. Sequencing was carried out using sorted CD4+, CD8+, or CD8+CD57+ T cells (not recorded which) from PBMCs. The receptors stem from a human donor with aplastic anemia. CDR3s leave out the opening cysteine and the closing phenylalanine or tryptophan. Each record gives: CDR3 length, clone size, V gene, J gene, CDR3 protein. Not every row has a clone size; where given, it reads once, few, many or a size class.

14	many	TRBV5-1	TRBJ2-3	ASSLGLAGVSDTQY
8	-	TRBV20-1	TRBJ2-2	SARVGELF
10	-	TRBV29-1	TRBJ2-1	SVASGRFEQF
9	-	TRBV20-1	TRBJ2-1	SALDGSEAF
11	many	TRBV10-3	TRBJ2-7	AISGSTAEVQY
14	few	TRBV6-2/TRBV6-3	TRBJ1-1	ASSPLEDRANTEAF
9	-	TRBV7-9	TRBJ1-1	AGMGNTEAF
11	many	TRBV2	TRBJ2-2	AGGTRDTGELF
13	once	TRBV9	TRBJ2-3	ASSPRDSGSDTQY
11	many	TRBV19	TRBJ2-7	ATATPYRSEQY
11	once	TRBV7-2	TRBJ2-3	ASSNPSTDTQY
11	-	TRBV7-6	TRBJ2-2	ASSQRGTGELF
10	many	TRBV5-1	TRBJ2-7	ASSISPYEQY
13	many	TRBV5-1	TRBJ2-3	ASSLRGASTDTQY
12	many	TRBV25-1	TRBJ1-2	ASSDTGRYYGYT
13	-	TRBV30	TRBJ1-5	AWSKGGAGNQPQH
13	many	TRBV7-3	TRBJ2-3	ASSLGTGITDTQY
12	-	TRBV24-1	TRBJ1-4	ATSGGRRSEKLF
14	-	TRBV20-1	TRBJ1-4	SAIRDRASTNEKLF
12	-	TRBV30	TRBJ2-3	AWGTQGASDTQY
10	-	TRBV20-1	TRBJ2-7	SAFSGRAGQY
12	many	TRBV20-1	TRBJ2-1	SASPAGVPNEQF
13	-	TRBV7-8	TRBJ1-5	DSSPDSYSNQPQH
11	-	TRBV10-3	TRBJ2-1	ASSFGSSNEQF
15	once	TRBV11-2	TRBJ2-7	ASSFAGTSGRPDEQY
13	-	TRBV7-3	TRBJ1-1	ASSLDRGRDTEAF
11	many	TRBV12-3/TRBV12-4	TRBJ2-7	ASSTLQQGEQY
16	few	TRBV2	TRBJ2-7	ASRPRSQTKSWDYEQY
13	many	TRBV2	TRBJ2-2	ASSDREFNTGELF
13	many	TRBV7-2	TRBJ1-4	ASSLGGPVNEKLF
12	many	TRBV5-8	TRBJ1-6	ASSRRQANSPLH
11	-	TRBV5-1	TRBJ2-5	ASSLARKETQY
11	many	TRBV4-1	TRBJ2-7	ASSQVRGYEQY
14	-	TRBV20-1	TRBJ2-7	SARLAGAKIFHEQY
13	few	TRBV24-1	TRBJ2-2	ATKGKGGNTGELF
8	-	TRBV20-1	TRBJ1-1	SAPRAEAF
13	many	TRBV5-1	TRBJ2-3	ASSLEGAGRDTQY
13	many	TRBV20-1	TRBJ2-3	SARVAAQITDTQY
10	many	TRBV3-1	TRBJ2-3	ASKGGTDTQY
11	-	TRBV19	TRBJ2-1	ASNGDYANEQF
12	once	TRBV5-1	TRBJ1-1	ASSFTAGDTEAF
12	-	TRBV20-1	TRBJ2-5	SAHRVGPQETQY
13	-	TRBV4-1	TRBJ1-2	ASSQGWTGSYGYT
11	-	TRBV20-1	TRBJ1-5	SAEWTGDLPQH
14	-	TRBV5-1	TRBJ2-1	ASSRTLAGGLNEQF
11	many	TRBV7-9	TRBJ2-5	ASSSGLWETQY
13	many	TRBV15	TRBJ1-6	ATSSRQGENSPLH
15	few	TRBV9	TRBJ1-5	ASSVGYPSPSNQPQH
12	-	TRBV7-3	TRBJ2-3	ASSARGVADTQY
16	-	TRBV29-1	TRBJ2-7	SVGTSGIAPPCSYEQY
15	-	TRBV7-6	TRBJ2-3	ASSFLASPKITDTQY
11	-	TRBV9	TRBJ2-5	ASSVGTTETQY
11	-	TRBV7-3	TRBJ1-2	ASSPGLGSGYT
12	few	TRBV4-1	TRBJ2-5	ASSQVGQEETQY
13	few	TRBV7-9	TRBJ2-5	ASSLGTGEAKTQY
13	-	TRBV7-9	TRBJ2-1	ASSRARLANNEQF
14	many	TRBV7-9	TRBJ2-3	ASSLSTSRGTDTQY
13	-	TRBV29-1	TRBJ1-1	SVGLWDGPNTEAF
15	many	TRBV12-3/TRBV12-4	TRBJ1-2	ASSFFGTQIANYGYT
13	-	TRBV9	TRBJ2-1	ASSVGDPGYNEQF